This T cell receptor (beta chain) came from a study of CD8 T cells in Susac syndrome. Study-wide results and limits: It was acknowledged in the study that the number of individuals who were included in its TCR sequencing and HLA analysis was relatively small.

Random hexamers were used to reverse transcribe roughly 0.45 to 1 ug of RNA. The immunoSEQ assay covered 54 Vbeta and 13 Jbeta segments for CDR3. In TCRdb, the immunoSEQ multiplex PCR reads were re-called with MiXCR into one record per CDR3 protein. The sample consists of 170,000 or so distinct CDR3 sequences, about 94% of them appearing once. Of note for this clonotype: Its antigen remains unidentified.

CD8+ and CD4+ T cells taken from blood had their TCR beta sequenced. Negative isolation yielded CD4+ and CD8+ T cells, and FACS enriched TEMRA cells. CDR1 is LGHDT, CDR2 YNNKEL, per germline (reference sequence). Trimming cost V 1 base and J 5 bases; bases outside gene matches: 6. This CDR3 has 17 residues. Sequencing was carried out using CD4+ T cells from PBMCs. The receptor was isolated from a human donor with multiple sclerosis. V gene TRBV3-1 combines with J gene TRBJ2-5, with 14 bases matching TRBD2. The CDR3: CASSQGGTSGSRETQYF. DNA of the CDR3: TGTGCCAGCAGCCAAGGGGGGACTAGCGGGAGCAGGGAGACCCAGTACTTC.